There are many counts of the clone carrying this TCR beta chain. This specimen comes from a study of response to subunit inactivated influenza vaccine. TCRdb redid the calling of the RT-PCR reads with MiXCR, one entry per CDR3 protein. The sample contains about 540,000 distinct CDR3 sequences, approximately 24% of which appear only once. This CDR3 comprises 14 residues. V was clipped by 1 base and J by 5 bases, with 12 bases between them. This sample was also put to use in a study of T cells expressing NK-cell markers. As that study records: With UMIs, 5'RACE template switching was used to make TCR beta cDNA. All TCR beta repertoires analysed originated from sorted CD3+CD56+NKG2C+, CD3+CD56+NKG2C- and CD3+CD56-NKG2C+ T cells.

This chain connects TRBV12-3 or TRBV12-4 to TRBJ2-7; tentative D call: TRBD2 (7 bases). The sample consisted of CD4+ T cells sorted from PBMCs, taken 11 to 12 days after vaccination. The clonotype originates from a man aged 50-59 years who received an inactivated influenza vaccine. DNA of the CDR3: TGTGCCAGCAGTTTAGAACAGGGAGGGAACGAGCAGTACTTC. Amino acid sequence: CASSLEQGGNEQYF.